This T cell receptor beta chain was observed in a study of graft-versus-host responses after intestinal transplantation. The study's findings and limits: In patients with graft-donor T cell macrochimerism, allograft graft-versus-host to host-versus-graft clonal ratios were high.

Clones were read by immunoSEQ multiplex PCR, and TCRdb kept only the in-frame ones, dropping some. This table has tens of thousands of clones, roughly four fifths appearing once. The CDR3 has 16 amino acids. Germline values: CDR1 SNHLY, CDR2 FYNNEI. The junction had 13 bases not matched to a gene; V was cut back by 5 bases and J by 4 bases. This clone was seen once. Its antigen remains unidentified. The chain has TRBV2 and TRBJ2-7; 8 nucleotides align to TRBD1. Source: unstimulated CD8+ T cells sorted from spleen or lymph node cells, taken before intestinal transplant. The sequence was collected from a human donor who received an intestinal transplant. The CDR3, as DNA: TGTGCCAGCAGTTCACATTACAGGGGGAGTTCATACGAGCAGTACTTC. Encoded protein: CASSSHYRGSSYEQYF.